Below are 28 T cell receptor beta chains sequenced from a single sample in a study of Graves' ophthalmopathy and Graves' hyperthyroidism. Transcripts of RNA were the source for amplifying TCR beta CDR3 regions. HTBI primers were used in a first-round RT-PCR, which preceded a second-round multiplex PCR. One entry per CDR3 protein results from TCRdb running MiXCR on the multiplex PCR reads. This repertoire shows a few hundred thousand distinct CDR3 sequences, about 40% found once; its top ten account for 4% to 5%. Sequenced: peripheral blood or thyroid tissue (not recorded which). Receptor source: an adult man with Graves' hyperthyroidism.

This clonotype was counted a few times. The chain has TRBV29-1 and TRBJ2-3; TRBD2 aligns across 10 bases. There are 13 residues in the CDR3. V shed 5 bases and J 5 bases; nucleotides not matched to a gene: 4. Germline CDR1 is SQVTM and CDR2 is ANQGSEA. CDR3 region: CSVLTSGEDTQYF. The CDR3 DNA sequence: TGCAGCGTTCTCACTAGCGGGGAAGATACGCAGTATTTT.

This clonotype was recorded a few times. V gene TRBV15 combines with J gene TRBJ1-5, with TRBD1 identical over 10 bases. The junction had 2 bases not matched to a gene; V was cut back by 4 bases and J by 5 bases. The germline V gene has CDR1 LNHNV and CDR2 YYDKDF (reference sequence). The CDR3 sequence is 14 residues long. The CDR3 nucleotides read TGTGCCACCAGCATGGGGACAGGGGATCAGCCCCAGCATTTT. The encoded protein is CATSMGTGDQPQHF.

The rearrangement links TRBV10-3 to TRBJ2-7, with 9 bases matching TRBD2. V lost 4 bases, J lost 5 bases, and 6 bases stayed unmatched. The CDR3 is 14 amino acids. CDR1 and CDR2 (germline): ENHRY, SYGVKD. DNA for the CDR3: TGTGCCATCAGTGCCGCGGGAGGGGAGGACGAGCAGTACTTC. Its protein is CAISAAGGEDEQYF.

This clonotype was seen many times. J is TRBJ1-1 and V is TRBV10-2; D remains ambiguous. V lost 3 bases, J lost 3 bases, and 2 bases lay in between. Germline CDR1 and CDR2: WSHSY and SAAADI. CDR3 length: 11 residues. DNA of the CDR3: TGCGCCAGCAGTGAACACACTGAAGCTTTCTTT. Amino acids: CASSEHTEAFF.

This clonotype was picked up a small number of times. The chain carries TRBV2 and TRBJ2-3; D possibly corresponds to TRBD1 (6 bases). Trimming stripped 5 bases from V and 1 base from J, with 13 bases between. The CDR3 consists of 15 residues. The V gene's germline CDR1 is SNHLY and CDR2 FYNNEI. CDR3 sequence: CASSYRDIGTDTQYF. CDR3 in DNA: TGTGCCAGCAGTTACAGGGACATCGGCACAGATACGCAGTATTTT.

This clonotype was recorded many times. This chain links TRBV9 with TRBJ1-2; D is perhaps TRBD1 (6 bases). Germline V gene data show CDR1 as SGDLS and CDR2 as YYNGEE. Between the trimmed V and J ends, which lost 0 bases and 5 bases, there was a span of 14 bases. The CDR3 has 15 amino acids. As DNA, the CDR3 is TGTGCCAGCAGCGTAGAAGTGCAGGGGCGGTATGGCTACACCTTC. Translated: CASSVEVQGRYGYTF. The full variable domain, rest sourced from reference TRBV9 and TRBJ1-2, is DSGVTQTPKHLITATGQRVTLRCSPRSGDLSVYWYQQSLDQGLQFLIQYYNGEERAKGNILERFSAQQFPDLHSELNLSSLELGDSALYFCASSVEVQGRYGYTFGSGTRLTVV.

There are a few counts of this clonotype. V and J are TRBV7-2 and TRBJ2-7; TRBD2 agrees at 9 bases. Germline V gene lookup returns CDR1 SGHTA and CDR2 FQGNSA. The CDR3 is 17 residues long. V dropped 1 base and J dropped 2; count of bases not matched to a gene: 9. The CDR3 sequence: CASSLDLGSGGTYEQYF. The CDR3 DNA follows: TGTGCCAGCAGCTTAGATCTTGGTAGCGGGGGCACCTACGAGCAGTACTTC.

This clonotype was seen more than once but under ten times. The V gene is TRBV9, the J gene TRBJ2-2; 7 bases agree with TRBD1. CDR1 SGDLS and CDR2 YYNGEE come from the germline V gene. With 1 base clipped from V and 4 bases from J, the junction kept 10 bases outside the gene matches. The CDR3 length is 17 residues. CDR3 loop: CASSVRARDSPTGELFF. The CDR3 region has the DNA TGTGCCAGCAGCGTAAGGGCAAGGGACAGCCCCACCGGGGAGCTGTTTTTT.

The genes are TRBV7-2 and TRBJ2-2; possible D gene TRBD2, 6 bases. The germline V and J ends were trimmed by 5 bases and 0 bases, with 13 bases remaining between them. Per the germline V gene, CDR1 is SGHTA and CDR2 is FQGNSA. This CDR3 comprises 16 residues. CDR3 DNA: TGTGCCAGCAGCGCCGCCGGGACTGCGAACACCGGGGAGCTGTTTTTT. It specifies CASSAAGTANTGELFF.

This clonotype was counted a single time. V is TRBV7-8 and J is TRBJ1-6, with 8 bases aligning to TRBD1. Germline V gene lookup returns CDR1 SGHVS and CDR2 FQNEAQ. This CDR3 spans 16 amino acids. The V and J ends lost 8 bases and 8 bases, in that order; junction bases with no gene match: 14. The CDR3 spells CASSPKTGEAYSPLHF. Here the CDR3 DNA reads TGTGCCAGCTCACCAAAGACAGGGGAGGCTTATTCACCCCTCCACTTT.

This clonotype was seen a single time. The gene calls are TRBV19 and TRBJ1-1; D not certain. Germline values: CDR1 LNHDA, CDR2 SQIVND (reference sequence). Deletions cut 1 base from V and 6 bases from J, with 15 bases between. The CDR3 runs 15 residues. The CDR3 region is CASSIGRSVGSEAFF. DNA for the CDR3: TGTGCCAGTAGTATAGGTAGATCGGTGGGGTCTGAAGCTTTCTTT.

This rearrangement joins TRBV7-8 to TRBJ2-7, with a tentative D call TRBD2 (6 bases). Germline assignment: CDR1 SGHVS and CDR2 FQNEAQ. The CDR3 totals 15 residues. Trimming removed 1 base at V and 0 bases at J, with 10 bases between. As DNA, the CDR3 is TGTGCCAGCAGCTTAGAGTTTAGCGGCTCCTACGAGCAGTACTTC. Translating it yields CASSLEFSGSYEQYF.

This clonotype appeared many times. The chain is built from TRBV5-1 and TRBJ1-2, with 9 bases fitting TRBD1. In germline, CDR1 is SGHRS, CDR2 YFSETQ. The CDR3 length is 16 residues. Unmatched junction bases numbered 15, after V lost 8 bases and J lost 4 bases. This CDR3 is CASRPRLGQGGYGYTF. The CDR3 DNA reads TGCGCCAGTAGACCAAGACTGGGACAGGGTGGCTATGGCTACACCTTC.

This clonotype was recorded many times. The chain recombines TRBV5-1 with TRBJ2-5, with D unclear. Germline lookup yields CDR1 SGHRS and CDR2 YFSETQ. V dropped 3 bases and J dropped 5 bases, with 14 bases sitting between them. This CDR3 has 14 residues. The CDR3 DNA reads as TGCGCCAGCAGCTCGCTATCCTCGTCGGAGACCCAGTACTTC. It specifies CASSSLSSSETQYF. The whole variable domain, remainder taken from reference TRBV5-1 and TRBJ2-5, is KAGVTQTPRYLIKTRGQQVTLSCSPISGHRSVSWYQQTPGQGLQFLFEYFSETQRNKGNFPGRFSGRQFSNSRSEMNVSTLELGDSALYLCASSSLSSSETQYFGPGTRLLVL.

This clonotype was found many times. The chain couples TRBV7-9 to TRBJ2-3; the D is unclear. The CDR3 extends over 14 amino acids. Trimming stripped 1 base from V and 4 bases from J, with 9 bases between. Germline assignment: CDR1 SEHNR and CDR2 FQNEAQ (reference sequence). The CDR3 nucleotides read TGTGCCAGCAGCTTAGGTCTCGGAGCAGATACGCAGTATTTT. Translated: CASSLGLGADTQYF.

This clonotype was observed once. One junction end does not reproduce the germline sequence, and a read error may be involved. This chain joins TRBV29-1 and TRBJ1-2, with 7 bases identical to TRBD1. The germline V gene encodes CDR1 SQVTM and CDR2 ANQGSEA. The CDR3 runs to 13 residues. The CDR3 DNA reads TGCAGCGTTCTAGACAGGGTTAACGATGGCTACACCTTC. Amino acid sequence: CSVLDRVNDGYTF.

To note about this clonotype: Here the CDR3 omits its conserved ending phenylalanine or tryptophan, so a read error is the likely source. The chain is built from TRBV24-1 and TRBJ1-1; unclear D gene. CDR3 length equals 13 residues. Germline loops: CDR1 KGHDR, CDR2 SFDVKD. In DNA form, the CDR3 reads TGTACCACCAGAGGGATTTTGAACACTGAAGCTTTCCTT. This translates into CTTRGILNTEAFL.

The V gene is TRBV6-2 or TRBV6-3, the J gene TRBJ2-5; TRBD2 matches 11 bases. V lost 7 bases and J lost 5; bases outside the gene matches: 9. CDR3 length: 15 amino acids. The germline V gene has CDR1 MNHEY and CDR2 SVGEGT. CDR3 bases: TGTGCCAGCAACTTAGCGGGAGGGCCCTTGGAGACCCAGTACTTC. Its protein is CASNLAGGPLETQYF.

The chain recombines TRBV29-1 with TRBJ2-3; 14 bases fit TRBD2. CDR1 is SQVTM and CDR2 is ANQGSEA in the germline V gene. This CDR3 comprises 16 residues. Trimming cost V 4 bases and J 0 bases; bases outside gene matches: 3. In DNA, the CDR3 is TGCAGCGTTGCCGGACTAGCGGGAGGAAGCACAGATACGCAGTATTTT. This sequence encodes CSVAGLAGGSTDTQYF.

The chain combines TRBV9 with TRBJ1-1; 9 bases agree with TRBD1. The CDR3 has 15 amino acids. J was trimmed by 9 bases and V by 5 bases; bases with no gene match: 14. The V gene's germline CDR1 is SGDLS and CDR2 YYNGEE. The CDR3 spells CASRLTGGADGKAFF. Written as DNA, the CDR3 is TGTGCCAGCAGGCTTACAGGGGGCGCAGACGGGAAAGCTTTCTTT. The full variable domain, in which reference TRBV9 and TRBJ1-1 provide the parts outside the CDR3, is DSGVTQTPKHLITATGQRVTLRCSPRSGDLSVYWYQQSLDQGLQFLIQYYNGEERAKGNILERFSAQQFPDLHSELNLSSLELGDSALYFCASRLTGGADGKAFFGQGTRLTVV.

As for this clonotype: A much more abundant neighbour one base away suggests this may be a read error. The chain couples TRBV5-6 to TRBJ1-4; D uncertain. The germline V gene has CDR1 SGHDT and CDR2 YYEEEE. The length of the CDR3 is 14 residues. DNA of the CDR3: TGTGCCAGCAGCTTCCCATCAACTAATGGAAAACTGTTTTTT. Encoded protein: CASSFPSTNGKLFF.

In this sample, this clonotype turned up many times. V is TRBV19 and J is TRBJ2-5; 10 bases are a match to TRBD2. The CDR3 is 16 residues long. Germline trimming cut 6 bases from V and 5 bases from J; bases unmatched to any gene: 12. Per the germline V gene, CDR1 is LNHDA and CDR2 is SQIVND (reference sequence). The CDR3 is CASRGTSAEGTETQYF. CDR3 nucleotide sequence: TGTGCCAGTAGGGGGACTAGCGCCGAGGGGACGGAGACCCAGTACTTC.

This sequence joins TRBV12-3 or TRBV12-4 and TRBJ2-2, with D unclear. The CDR3 is made up of 14 amino acids. Trimming removed 4 bases from V and 1 base from J, with 7 bases in between. The CDR3, as DNA: TGTGCCAGCAGTTCTCAGGTGAACACCGGGGAGCTGTTTTTT. It specifies CASSSQVNTGELFF.

Ten or more counts support this clonotype. J is TRBJ1-5 and V is TRBV7-8; TRBD1 might be the D (6 bases). Germline CDR1 SGHVS, CDR2 FQNEAQ. This CDR3 spans 14 amino acids. Trimming stripped 5 bases from V and 9 bases from J, with 17 bases between. CDR3 in amino acids: CASSPRTDLWPQHF. As DNA, the CDR3 is TGTGCCAGCAGCCCACGGACAGATCTTTGGCCCCAGCATTTT.

The DNA for the CDR3 is TGTGCCAGCAGCTTACCCCGTCGGGGGGGGGCAGATACGCAGTATTTT. Translation gives CASSLPRRGGADTQYF. The gene calls are TRBV10-3 and TRBJ2-3; 8 positions match TRBD2. The V gene end was trimmed by 10 bases and the J gene end by 4 bases; junction bases not matched to a gene: 16. Germline V lookup: CDR1 ENHRY, CDR2 SYGVKD. This CDR3 has 16 amino acids.

With respect to this clonotype: A much larger clone is a single base away; this may be a read error. The CDR3 DNA follows: TGTGCCAGCAGCTTAGCCAGACAGGGGGCGTTCACCGGGGAGCTGTTTTTT. Its translation: CASSLARQGAFTGELFF. The chain recombines TRBV9 with TRBJ2-2; 10 positions agree with TRBD1. With V trimmed by 4 bases and J by 4 bases, 10 bases remained unmatched. This CDR3 region has 17 residues. Germline V gives CDR1 SGDLS, CDR2 YYNGEE. The full variable domain, in which reference TRBV9 and TRBJ2-2 provide the parts outside the CDR3, is DSGVTQTPKHLITATGQRVTLRCSPRSGDLSVYWYQQSLDQGLQFLIQYYNGEERAKGNILERFSAQQFPDLHSELNLSSLELGDSALYFCASSLARQGAFTGELFFGEGSRLTVL.

Details on this clonotype: A single base separates this from a much larger clone, so it may be a read error. The chain has TRBV24-1 and TRBJ2-2, with 7 bases lining up with TRBD1. The V gene end was trimmed by 5 bases and the J gene end by 2 bases; junction bases not matched to a gene: 7. The V gene's germline CDR1 is KGHDR and CDR2 SFDVKD. There are 16 residues in the CDR3. As DNA, the CDR3 is TGTGCCACCAGTGGTTACGGGACAGTTAACACCGGGGAGCTGTTTTTT. Protein: CATSGYGTVNTGELFF.

Ten or more counts support this clonotype. J is TRBJ1-2 and V is TRBV20-1; no clear D. The V gene's germline CDR1 is DFQATT and CDR2 SNEGSKA (reference sequence). Deletions cut 5 bases from V and 7 bases from J, with 17 bases between. The CDR3 is made up of 13 amino acids. In DNA form, the CDR3 reads TGCAGTGCTCCCTCGCCGGGGAGCGGTGGCTACACCTTC. It codes for CSAPSPGSGGYTF.